This TCR beta chain appears in the sequencing data of a study of CD4 T cells in relation to SARS-CoV-2 and coronaviruses. Background on the study: PBMCs were cultured with antigen for roughly 10 days before TCR beta sequencing. Broader study findings: About 65% of donors had memory CD4+ clonotypes crossrecognizing SARS-CoV-2 and common cold coronavirus spike.

A word on this clone: Its antigen is currently unknown.

Germline CDR1 reads LGHNA; CDR2 reads YSLEER. V was clipped by 0 bases and J by 2 bases, with 14 bases between them. CDR3 size: 16 residues. TCRdb's copy holds only in-frame clones and misses some; the assay was immunoSEQ multiplex PCR. The table includes around 30,000 clones, under 80% detected once. Sequencing was carried out using memory CD4+ T cells from PBMCs, cultured in vitro. V is TRBV4-3 and J is TRBJ2-7; D is perhaps TRBD1 (6 bases). The clonotype was recovered from an adult with COVID-19. The CDR3 spells CASSQDVSAGAYEQYF. CDR3 DNA: TGCGCCAGCAGCCAAGATGTTTCAGCAGGGGCCTACGAGCAGTACTTC.